One and the same sample provided the 14 T cell receptor beta chains below, sequenced in a study of PD-1 blockade in classical Hodgkin lymphoma. Sequencing used immunoSEQ multiplex PCR; TCRdb keeps in-frame clones, though not all of them. Of about 27,000 clones listed, more than 80% were seen once; the top ten hold approximately 2.4%. Time point reported: cycle 4 day 1 (C4D1), after more than 5 weeks of nivolumab. Patients all relapsed after autologous stem cell transplantation, and there was variation in brentuximab vedotin exposure. Thawed PBMCs yielded CD4+ T cells through magnetic negative selection. The specimen was CD4+ T cells from blood, collected before the fourth cycle of nivolumab. These receptors all come from a human donor with classical Hodgkin lymphoma.

This chain connects TRBV7-9 to TRBJ2-1, with 9 bases that match TRBD2. Germline V gene data show CDR1 as SEHNR and CDR2 as FQNEAQ (reference sequence). CDR3 length: 16 residues. Trimming took 2 bases from V and 7 from J; bases not matched to a gene: 9. The CDR3 DNA follows: TGTGCCAGCAGCTTATGGGGTAGCGGGAGTTTGAATGAGCAGTTCTTC. This codes for CASSLWGSGSLNEQFF.

V and J are TRBV11-2 and TRBJ2-7; D gene unclear. The CDR3 extends over 12 amino acids. Between the trimmed V and J ends, which lost 5 bases and 6 bases, there was a span of 11 bases. CDR1 is SGHAT and CDR2 is FQNNGV in the germline V gene. The CDR3 nucleotides read TGTGCCAGCAGCCCTCCCGTAGGCGAGCAGTACTTC. Its translation is CASSPPVGEQYF.

The chain has TRBV28 and TRBJ2-5, with D hard to call. Trimming removed 6 bases at V and 5 bases at J, with 13 bases between. The CDR3 runs 13 residues. Germline V gene data show CDR1 as MDHEN and CDR2 as SYDVKM. CDR3 bases: TGTGCCAGCAGGACTCGGGTGGAGGAGACCCAGTACTTC. This encodes CASRTRVEETQYF.

The CDR3 nucleotides are TGTGCCAGCAAGGGACAGGGTGTTGGCCCGTACGAGCAGTACTTC. Its translation: CASKGQGVGPYEQYF. This sequence joins TRBV6-6 and TRBJ2-7; TRBD1 aligns across 9 bases. J was trimmed by 4 bases and V by 7 bases; bases with no gene match: 11. Germline lookup yields CDR1 MNHNY and CDR2 SVGAGI (reference sequence). The CDR3 contains 15 residues.

This rearrangement joins TRBV11-3 to TRBJ2-7; no reliable D call. Per the germline V gene, CDR1 is SGHNT and CDR2 is YENEEA. Trimming pared 0 bases from V and 4 bases from J, leaving 7 bases between. The CDR3 totals 13 residues. CDR3 nucleotide sequence: TGTGCCAGCAGCTTAGATACTACTTACGAGCAGTACTTC. Protein sequence: CASSLDTTYEQYF.

This clone was counted only a few times. The rearrangement uses TRBV30 and TRBJ1-5, with D possibly being TRBD1 (6 bases). Looked up from germline, CDR1 is GTSNPN and CDR2 is SVGIG (reference sequence). V was pared by 0 bases and J by 6 bases, with 15 bases between. The CDR3 is 15 amino acids. CDR3 protein: CAWSVLGALGQPQHF. The CDR3 DNA reads TGTGCCTGGAGTGTACTGGGGGCGCTGGGTCAGCCCCAGCATTTT.

The CDR3 loop is CASSFSAGTGNTEAFF. In DNA form, the CDR3 reads TGTGCCAGCAGTTTCTCAGCCGGGACAGGGAACACTGAAGCTTTCTTT. J is TRBJ1-1 and V is TRBV27; 8 bases are shared with TRBD1. CDR1 is MNHEY, CDR2 SMNVEV, per germline (reference sequence). J gave up 1 base and V 3 bases, and 7 bases lay outside the gene matches. The length of the CDR3 is 16 residues.

V usage is TRBV5-8 and J usage is TRBJ2-7; 8 nucleotides agree with TRBD1. The V and J ends lost 2 bases and 7 bases, in that order; junction bases with no gene match: 11. CDR1 and CDR2 from the germline V gene are SGHTS and YDEGEE. The CDR3 has 15 residues. The DNA for the CDR3 is TGTGCCAGCAGCTTAAGGGACAGGCCGAACTGGGAGCAGTACTTC. Residues: CASSLRDRPNWEQYF. The full variable domain, with the rest looked up from reference TRBV5-8 and TRBJ2-7, is EAGVTQSPTHLIKTRGQQATLRCSPISGHTSVYWYQQALGLGLQFLLWYDEGEERNRGNFPPRFSGRQFPNYSSELNVNALELEDSALYLCASSLRDRPNWEQYFGPGTRLTVT.

The count of this clone is one. The chain has TRBV25-1 and TRBJ2-3; 7 bases map to TRBD2. Germline V CDR1 and CDR2: MGHDK, SYGVNS. The CDR3 totals 15 residues. V shed 1 base and J 4 bases; nucleotides not matched to a gene: 5. For the CDR3, the DNA is TGTGCCAGCAGTGAATTAAGACTAGCAGCAGATACGCAGTATTTT. Its translation is CASSELRLAADTQYF.

Only one count was recorded for this clone. This chain connects TRBV9 to TRBJ2-2; D call uncertain. CDR3 length: 14 amino acids. Between the trimmed V and J ends, which lost 0 bases and 3 bases, there was a span of 6 bases. CDR1 and CDR2 from the germline V gene are SGDLS and YYNGEE. CDR3 protein: CASSVAGDTGELFF. The DNA of the CDR3 is TGTGCCAGCAGCGTAGCTGGGGACACCGGGGAGCTGTTTTTT.

J is TRBJ1-5 and V is TRBV19; TRBD1 agrees at 7 bases. The CDR3 has 16 amino acids. With V trimmed by 6 bases and J by 2 bases, 10 bases remained unmatched. Germline V gene lookup returns CDR1 LNHDA and CDR2 SQIVND (reference sequence). The CDR3 sequence is CASREGDRAGNQPQHF. As DNA, the CDR3 is TGTGCCAGTAGGGAGGGAGACAGGGCAGGCAATCAGCCCCAGCATTTT.

The chain uses TRBV19 and TRBJ2-1, with TRBD1 matching over 9 bases. CDR3 length equals 15 residues. V lost 7 bases to trimming and J lost 0 bases; unmatched junction nucleotides: 4. Looked up from germline, CDR1 is LNHDA and CDR2 is SQIVND (reference sequence). In DNA form, the CDR3 reads TGTGCCAGTACTCCGACAGGGGGCTCCTACAATGAGCAGTTCTTC. Residues: CASTPTGGSYNEQFF. The full variable domain, in which reference TRBV19 and TRBJ2-1 provide the parts outside the CDR3, is DGGITQSPKYLFRKEGQNVTLSCEQNLNHDAMYWYRQDPGQGLRLIYYSQIVNDFQKGDIAEGYSVSREKKESFPLTVTSAQKNPTAFYLCASTPTGGSYNEQFFGPGTRLTVL.

Here the CDR3 DNA reads TGCAGCGTTGAATTGGCACTCCTGGAGGTATTCCGGGAGTGGAATGAGCAGTTCTTC. It encodes CSVELALLEVFREWNEQFF. This sequence joins TRBV29-1 and TRBJ2-1, with a weak D call TRBD2 (6 bases). The CDR3 totals 19 residues. Germline CDR1 is SQVTM and CDR2 is ANQGSEA. The V and J ends lost 2 bases and 7 bases respectively, with 30 bases between them.

The sample holds one count of this clone. V usage is TRBV5-1 and J usage is TRBJ2-5; D gene uncertain. The germline CDR1 and CDR2 sequences are SGHRS and YFSETQ. CDR3 size: 14 residues. V lost 0 bases and J 5 bases, leaving 11 bases between the germline ends. The CDR3 here is CASSLAPGSETQYF. The DNA of the CDR3 is TGCGCCAGCAGCTTGGCTCCGGGTTCGGAGACCCAGTACTTC.